Listed below are T cell receptor beta chains from one sample, sequenced in a study of cytomegalovirus exposure and HLA in healthy donors. TCRdb's copy holds only in-frame clones and misses some; the assay was immunoSEQ multiplex PCR. The sample consists of 250,000 or so clones, under 90% of them appearing once. Sequencing input: PBMCs. These receptors originate from a human donor in good health. The CDR3 runs from the conserved cysteine through the conserved F or W. The D gene is left open where the match is weak. Clone sizes are given selectively: once, few, many, or a class where the clone is expanded.

V	length	D	J	size	DNA	CDR3
TRBV6-4	13	TRBD1	TRBJ1-1	-	TGTGCCAGCAGGCCGGGACAGGGGGGTGAAGCTTTCTTT	CASRPGQGGEAFF
TRBV6-6	14	TRBD2	TRBJ2-1	-	TGTGCCAGCAGTAGCGGGAGGGAGGTGAGTGAGCAGTTCTTC	CASSSGREVSEQFF
TRBV29-1	10	-	TRBJ2-7	-	TGCAGTGGAGGAGGTGACGAGCAGTACTTC	CSGGGDEQYF
TRBV18	14	-	TRBJ1-3	-	TGTGCCAGCTCACCACAAGATTCGATCGGCACCATATATTTT	CASSPQDSIGTIYF
TRBV4-3	15	-	TRBJ2-7	-	TGCGCCAGCAGCCAAGATAGGGACTTTCGCTACGAGCAGTACTTC	CASSQDRDFRYEQYF
TRBV18	14	-	TRBJ2-2	-	TGTGCCAGCTCACCAAACTTCAACACCGGGGAGCTGTTTTTT	CASSPNFNTGELFF
TRBV5-8	14	-	TRBJ2-5	-	TGTGCCAGCAGCTTTCGACAGACTAGAGAGACCCAGTACTTC	CASSFRQTRETQYF
TRBV4-1	17	TRBD1	TRBJ2-1	-	TGCGCCAGCAGCCAACTACCGGGACAGGGACCCTACAATGAGCAGTTCTTC	CASSQLPGQGPYNEQFF
TRBV14	16	-	TRBJ1-2	-	TGTGCCAGCAGCAAATTTGGCGGGACTTCAATAGCTGGCTACACCTTC	CASSKFGGTSIAGYTF
TRBV27	10	-	TRBJ2-7	-	TGTGCCAGGGGAGCCTACGAGCAGTACTTC	CARGAYEQYF
TRBV5-1	15	TRBD1	TRBJ1-2	-	TGCGCCAGCAGCTTTGGAGGGGGCAGGTACTATGGCTACACCTTC	CASSFGGGRYYGYTF
TRBV7-2	16	TRBD2	TRBJ2-3	-	TGTGCCAGCAGCTTAGTATTGGGCGGGAGTCGGGATACGCAGTATTTT	CASSLVLGGSRDTQYF
TRBV10-3	15	-	TRBJ1-5	-	TGTGCCATCAGCACTGGGTACAGGGCCTCTTTCCCCCAGCATTTT	CAISTGYRASFPQHF
TRBV30	16	-	TRBJ1-4	-	TGTGCCTGGAGTGACGCGAGGACCCGGAGGAATGAAAAACTGTTTTTT	CAWSDARTRRNEKLFF
TRBV28	14	-	TRBJ2-7	-	TGTGCCAGCAGGCCTCGGAGTATCGTCAGCGAGCAGTACTTC	CASRPRSIVSEQYF
TRBV6-7	14	TRBD1	TRBJ2-5	-	TGTGCCAGCAGGAACACCGACAGGGGCGAGACCCAGTACTTC	CASRNTDRGETQYF
TRBV28	14	TRBD1	TRBJ1-2	-	TGTGCCAGCAGTTCCTCCGGGACAGTTTATGGCTACACCTTC	CASSSSGTVYGYTF
TRBV6-1	14	TRBD1	TRBJ2-3	-	TGTGCCAGCAGTGAACCGGGACAGGTAGATACGCAGTATTTT	CASSEPGQVDTQYF
TRBV9	15	TRBD1	TRBJ2-7	-	TGTGCCAGCAGCGTAGAGGGGGCCGGCGCCCGGGAGCAGTACTTC	CASSVEGAGAREQYF
TRBV4-3	18	TRBD1	TRBJ2-1	once	TGCGCCAGCAGCCAAGACGGGGGCCCGGGACAGGGACGATATGAGCAGTTCTTC	CASSQDGGPGQGRYEQFF
TRBV5-1	17	TRBD1	TRBJ1-3	once	TGCGCCAGCAGCTTATCCCCGGGACAGGGTACTGGAAACACCATATATTTT	CASSLSPGQGTGNTIYF
TRBV5-4	15	-	TRBJ2-7	-	TGTGCCAGCAGCCCGGGGGGCCTTAGCTCCTACGAGCAGTACTTC	CASSPGGLSSYEQYF
TRBV10-3	13	-	TRBJ2-7	-	TGTGCCATCAGTGAGAATGAGAGCCGCGAGCAGTACTTC	CAISENESREQYF
TRBV9	19	TRBD2	TRBJ2-1	-	TGTGCCAGCAGCGTGAGTTTTGACGGGACTAGCGGGAGTCACGGGGAGCAGTTCTTC	CASSVSFDGTSGSHGEQFF
TRBV7-8	16	-	TRBJ2-2	-	TGTGCCAGCAGCCTCAGAGGTGCTAGCGAAGTCCGGGAGCTGTTTTTT	CASSLRGASEVRELFF
TRBV5-4	15	-	TRBJ1-2	once	TGTGCCAGCAGCCAAACTTTTATACAGGGTTATGGCTACACCTTC	CASSQTFIQGYGYTF
TRBV9	15	TRBD2	TRBJ2-2	-	TGTGCCAGCAGCCCCGACGGGAGGGCCCCCGGGGAGCTGTTTTTT	CASSPDGRAPGELFF
TRBV12-2	18	-	TRBJ1-5	-	TGTGCAAGTCGGGGTGGGGCAGGGTTCGAAATTTGCAATCAGCCCCAGCATTTT	CASRGGAGFEICNQPQHF
TRBV27	14	-	TRBJ2-7	-	TGTGCCAGCAGTACCCGACCGACTGGGTACGAGCAGTACTTC	CASSTRPTGYEQYF
TRBV29-1	17	TRBD2	TRBJ2-7	-	TGCAGCGTTGAAGATAAGGGCGGGAGGGGACTCTCCTACGAGCAGTACTTC	CSVEDKGGRGLSYEQYF
TRBV27	15	TRBD1	TRBJ2-7	-	TGTGCCAGCAGTTGGGGACAGGGCCCTTCCTACGAGCAGTACTTC	CASSWGQGPSYEQYF
TRBV5-1	15	-	TRBJ2-3	-	TGCGCCAGCAGCTTTGTAGGGCGGGGCACAGATACGCAGTATTTT	CASSFVGRGTDTQYF
TRBV6-6	15	TRBD2	TRBJ2-1	-	TGTGCCAGCAGTTATAAAGCGGGAGGGTACAATGAGCAGTTCTTC	CASSYKAGGYNEQFF
TRBV29-1	13	TRBD1	TRBJ1-2	-	TGCAGCGTTGGGACGGACAGGGGGCTTGGCTACACCTTC	CSVGTDRGLGYTF
TRBV13	19	TRBD2	TRBJ2-3	once	TGTGCCAGCAGCTCTCGAACTAAACTGACTAGCCCGCTTCCAGATATGCAGTATTTT	CASSSRTKLTSPLPDMQYF
TRBV7-6	19	TRBD2	TRBJ2-1	few	TGTGCCAGCAGCTTAGACCCCCTGGGACTAGCGGAATCCTACAATGAGCAGTTCTTC	CASSLDPLGLAESYNEQFF
TRBV5-6	15	-	TRBJ1-2	few	TGTGCCAGCAGCTCCTGGGCATCCCAATTCTATGGCTACACCTTC	CASSSWASQFYGYTF
TRBV7-9	13	-	TRBJ2-7	-	TGTGCCAGCAGCTGGCGACCGGAGGACGAGCAGTACTTC	CASSWRPEDEQYF
TRBV5-1	15	-	TRBJ2-7	-	TGCGCCAGCAGCTTCAGCTGGGACAACTCCTACGAGCAGTACTTC	CASSFSWDNSYEQYF
TRBV19	15	TRBD1	TRBJ1-6	-	TGTGCCAGTAGTATGGGGGACAGGCCTAATTCACCCCTCCACTTT	CASSMGDRPNSPLHF
TRBV5-1	15	TRBD2	TRBJ2-2	-	TGCGCCAGCAGTTTCCTAGCGGGAGAGGTCGGGGAGCTGTTTTTT	CASSFLAGEVGELFF
TRBV14	15	TRBD1	TRBJ1-5	-	TGTGCCAGCAGCCAAGGGCAGGGGGCTTTTCAGCCCCAGCATTTT	CASSQGQGAFQPQHF
TRBV7-9	13	TRBD2	TRBJ2-7	-	TGTGCCAGCAGCTTAGGGGAGGGTGCCGAGCAGTACTTC	CASSLGEGAEQYF
TRBV30	13	TRBD1	TRBJ2-7	-	TGTGCCTGGCATGACAGGGGGCACGACGAGCAGTACTTC	CAWHDRGHDEQYF
TRBV7-9	14	-	TRBJ1-5	-	TGTGCCAGCAGCCCGTCCGGGGGGAATCAGCCCCAGCATTTT	CASSPSGGNQPQHF
TRBV4-1	15	TRBD1	TRBJ2-5	-	TGCGCCAGCAGCAACCGGGACAGGGGGAAAGAGACCCAGTACTTC	CASSNRDRGKETQYF
TRBV11-2	16	TRBD1	TRBJ2-7	few	TGTGCCAGCAGCCCTATCGCGAGGACAGGGAGATACGAGCAGTACTTC	CASSPIARTGRYEQYF